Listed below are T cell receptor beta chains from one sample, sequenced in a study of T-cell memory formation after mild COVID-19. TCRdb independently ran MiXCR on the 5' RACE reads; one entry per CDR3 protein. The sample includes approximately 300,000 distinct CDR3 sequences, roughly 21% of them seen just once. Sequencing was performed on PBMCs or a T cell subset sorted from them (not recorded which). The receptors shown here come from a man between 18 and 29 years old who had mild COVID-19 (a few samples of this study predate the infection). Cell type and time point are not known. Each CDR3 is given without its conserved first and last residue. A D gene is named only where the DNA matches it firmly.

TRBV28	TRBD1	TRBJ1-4	ASRRQGLDGKLF
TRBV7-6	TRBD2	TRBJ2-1	ASSPGAGGSDEQF
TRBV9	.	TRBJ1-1	ASSVGGGPTEAF
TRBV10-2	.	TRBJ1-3	ASSESLSGNTIY
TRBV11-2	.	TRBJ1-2	ASSLDQGSYGYT
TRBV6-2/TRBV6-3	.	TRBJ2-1	ASSYSGELSYNEQF
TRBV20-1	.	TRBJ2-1	SATINEQF
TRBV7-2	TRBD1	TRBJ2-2	ASSPNRGQNTGELF
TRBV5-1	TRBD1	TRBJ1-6	ASSRMGQGARSPLH
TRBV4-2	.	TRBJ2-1	ASSQEAASAAQGEQF
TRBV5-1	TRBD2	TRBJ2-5	ASSSIGLAGEETQY
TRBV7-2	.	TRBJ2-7	ASSFSGRYEQY
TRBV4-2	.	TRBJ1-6	ASSQEVGIGSPLH
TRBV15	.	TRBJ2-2	ATSGRNTGELF
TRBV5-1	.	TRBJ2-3	ASSFPPGTQGADTQY
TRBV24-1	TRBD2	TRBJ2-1	ATPSGGANEQF
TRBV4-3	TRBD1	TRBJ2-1	ASGPLGQGGNEQF
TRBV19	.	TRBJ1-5	ASSIRRGNQPQH
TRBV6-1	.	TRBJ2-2	ASTRITGNTGELF
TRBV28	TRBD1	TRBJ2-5	ASSHQTGVPGETQY
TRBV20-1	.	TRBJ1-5	SAGAGGAQPQH
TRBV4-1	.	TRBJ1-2	ASSQGTVGYT
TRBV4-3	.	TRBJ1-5	ASSLVAGLGQPQH
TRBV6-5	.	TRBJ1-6	ASRRAGADNSPLH